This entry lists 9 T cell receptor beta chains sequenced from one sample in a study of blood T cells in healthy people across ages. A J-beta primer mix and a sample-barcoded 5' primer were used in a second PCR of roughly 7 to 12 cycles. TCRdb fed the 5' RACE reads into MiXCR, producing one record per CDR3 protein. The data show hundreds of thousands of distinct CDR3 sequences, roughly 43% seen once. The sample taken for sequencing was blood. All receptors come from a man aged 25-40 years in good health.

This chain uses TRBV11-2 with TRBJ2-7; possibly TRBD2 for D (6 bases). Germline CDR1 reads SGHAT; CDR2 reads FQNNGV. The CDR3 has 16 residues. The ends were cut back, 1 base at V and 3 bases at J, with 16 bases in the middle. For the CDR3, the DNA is TGTGCCAGCAGCTTAGGCAGCGGCGGGGTAAGCTACGAGCAGTACTTC. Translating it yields CASSLGSGGVSYEQYF.

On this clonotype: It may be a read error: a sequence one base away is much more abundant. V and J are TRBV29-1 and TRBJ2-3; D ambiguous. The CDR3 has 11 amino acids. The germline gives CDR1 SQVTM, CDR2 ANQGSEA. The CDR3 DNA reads TGCAGCCAGAGCGTAGCAGATATGCAGTATTTT. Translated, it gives CSQSVADMQYF.

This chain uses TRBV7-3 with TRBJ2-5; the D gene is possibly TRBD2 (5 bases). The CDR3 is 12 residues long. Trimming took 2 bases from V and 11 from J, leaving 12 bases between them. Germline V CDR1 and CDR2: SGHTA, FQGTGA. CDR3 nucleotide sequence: TGTGCCAGCAGCTTATCGTCCGGGGAGCAGTACTTC. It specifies CASSLSSGEQYF.

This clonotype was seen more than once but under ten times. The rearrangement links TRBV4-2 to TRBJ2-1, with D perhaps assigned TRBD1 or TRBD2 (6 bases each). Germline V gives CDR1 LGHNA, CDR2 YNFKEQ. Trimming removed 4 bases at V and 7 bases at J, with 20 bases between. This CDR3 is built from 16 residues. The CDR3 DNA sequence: TGTGCCAGCAGCCGCGCTAGGGGGGAGGTCAGGAATGAGCAGTTCTTC. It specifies CASSRARGEVRNEQFF.

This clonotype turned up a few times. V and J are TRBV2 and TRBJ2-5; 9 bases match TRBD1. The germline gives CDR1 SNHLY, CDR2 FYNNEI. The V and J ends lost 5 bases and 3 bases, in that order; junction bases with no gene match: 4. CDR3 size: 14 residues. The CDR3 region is CASSPWTGEETQYF. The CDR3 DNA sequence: TGTGCCAGCAGTCCCTGGACAGGGGAAGAGACCCAGTACTTC. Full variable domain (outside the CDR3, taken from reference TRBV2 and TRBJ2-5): EPEVTQTPSHQVTQMGQEVILRCVPISNHLYFYWYRQILGQKVEFLVSFYNNEISEKSEIFDDQFSVERPDGSNFTLKIRSTKLEDSAMYFCASSPWTGEETQYFGPGTRLLVL.

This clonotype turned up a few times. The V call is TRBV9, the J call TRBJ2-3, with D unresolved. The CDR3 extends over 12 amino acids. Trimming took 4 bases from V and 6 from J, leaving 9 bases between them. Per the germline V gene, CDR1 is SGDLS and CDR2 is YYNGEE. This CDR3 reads CASSKIGDTQYF. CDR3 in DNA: TGTGCCAGCAGCAAAATAGGGGATACGCAGTATTTT.

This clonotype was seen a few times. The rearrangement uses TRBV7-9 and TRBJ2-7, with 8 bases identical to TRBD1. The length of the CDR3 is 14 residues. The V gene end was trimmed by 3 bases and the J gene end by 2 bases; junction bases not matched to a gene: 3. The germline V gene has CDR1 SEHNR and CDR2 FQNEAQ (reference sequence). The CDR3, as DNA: TGTGCCAGCAGCTTCAGGGGGCGACCCTACGAGCAGTACTTC. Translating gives CASSFRGRPYEQYF.

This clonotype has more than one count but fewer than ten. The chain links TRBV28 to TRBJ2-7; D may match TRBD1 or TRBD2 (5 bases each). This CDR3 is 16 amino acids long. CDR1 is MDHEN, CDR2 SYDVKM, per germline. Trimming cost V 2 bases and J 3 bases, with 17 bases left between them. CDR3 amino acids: CASSLAGASALYEQYF. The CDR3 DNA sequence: TGTGCCAGCAGTTTAGCCGGGGCTTCGGCTCTCTACGAGCAGTACTTC.

CDR3 residues: CASSSWPTDTQYF. Written as DNA, the CDR3 is TGTGCCAGCAGCTCCTGGCCCACAGATACGCAGTATTTT. V usage is TRBV7-2 and J usage is TRBJ2-3; D gene uncertain. V gave up 4 bases and J gave up 2 bases, with 7 bases separating them. CDR3 size: 13 residues. Per germline, CDR1 SGHTA and CDR2 FQGNSA.